The source of this T cell receptor (beta chain) is a study of prognosis after radiotherapy for stage I lung cancer. By two-round multiplex PCR, the TCR beta CDR3 was amplified from genomic DNA. Round one of PCR was performed, and it used primers specific to each TRBV and TRBJ gene. TCRdb used MiXCR to reprocess the multiplex PCR reads, holding one entry per CDR3 protein. The profile covers roughly 14,000 distinct CDR3 sequences, with roughly 31% appearing a single time and about 27% taken by the ten largest. Of note for this clonotype: It is likely a read error: a sequence one base away is far more abundant.

Germline loops: CDR1 MNHGY, CDR2 SVAAGI. V shed 3 bases and J shed 4 bases, with 13 bases lying between them. CDR3 length: 14 amino acids. The rearrangement uses TRBV6-9 and TRBJ2-7, with D possibly being TRBD2 (5 bases). Sequences were derived from PBMCs, sampled before or after stereotactic body radiation therapy (not recorded which). The receptor comes from a donor aged 50 or older with non-small cell lung cancer. CDR3 protein: CASSYGIATYEQYF. The CDR3 region has the DNA TGTGCCAGCAGTTACGGGATAGCGACGTACGAGCAGTACTTC.